This is a list of T cell receptor beta chains from one sample in a study of metastatic and nonmetastatic thyroid tumors. TCRdb re-called the PCR reads via MiXCR. The top ten hold less than 9.5% of the sample, which has over 30,000 clones, 25% to 30% seen once. Material for sequencing was blood. The origin of the receptors is a female donor with papillary thyroid cancer or a benign thyroid nodule (not recorded which). Some clones in this sample may be carry-over from other donors' samples. CDR3s include the opening cysteine and the closing phenylalanine or tryptophan. Fields, in order: CDR3 length, D gene, clone size, V gene, J gene, CDR3 protein, CDR3 DNA. D genes are given only for firm matches. Some rows have no size entry. The others give once, few or many, or a class for an expanded clone.

len: 14
d_gene: -
abundance: -
v_gene: TRBV28
j_gene: TRBJ2-7
CDR3aa: CASSLVGRSSEQYF
CDR3nt: TGTGCCAGCAGTCTAGTTGGCAGGTCTAGTGAGCAGTACTTC

len: 13
d_gene: -
abundance: -
v_gene: TRBV6-1
j_gene: TRBJ2-3
CDR3aa: CASSEASGDTQYF
CDR3nt: TGCGCCAGCAGTGAAGCGTCGGGCGATACGCAGTATTTT

len: 13
d_gene: -
abundance: many
v_gene: TRBV19
j_gene: TRBJ1-1
CDR3aa: CATTTDLNTEAFF
CDR3nt: TGTGCCACTACGACGGATTTGAACACTGAAGCTTTCTTT

len: 15
d_gene: -
abundance: few
v_gene: TRBV28
j_gene: TRBJ1-4
CDR3aa: CASSLRQQGREKLFF
CDR3nt: TGTGCCAGCAGTTTACGACAGCAAGGCCGTGAAAAACTGTTTTTT

len: 13
d_gene: -
abundance: -
v_gene: TRBV5-1
j_gene: TRBJ2-3
CDR3aa: CASSLSDRHTQYF
CDR3nt: TGCGCCAGCAGCTTGTCCGACCGGCATACGCAGTATTTT

len: 13
d_gene: TRBD1
abundance: -
v_gene: TRBV28
j_gene: TRBJ1-2
CDR3aa: CASSSGTAYGYTF
CDR3nt: TGTGCCAGCAGTTCCGGGACAGCCTATGGCTACACCTTC

len: 15
d_gene: -
abundance: many
v_gene: TRBV15
j_gene: TRBJ1-2
CDR3aa: CATSGGTLGNYGYTF
CDR3nt: TGTGCCACCAGCGGCGGGACACTTGGGAACTATGGCTACACCTTC

len: 12
d_gene: -
abundance: -
v_gene: TRBV6-6
j_gene: TRBJ2-7
CDR3aa: CASSYARYEQYF
CDR3nt: TGTGCCAGCAGTTACGCCCGCTACGAGCAGTACTTC

len: 14
d_gene: -
abundance: many
v_gene: TRBV5-8
j_gene: TRBJ1-2
CDR3aa: CASSLRAINYGYTF
CDR3nt: TGTGCCAGCAGCTTGAGAGCCATTAACTATGGCTACACCTTC

len: 11
d_gene: -
abundance: medium-sized
v_gene: TRBV6-1
j_gene: TRBJ2-7
CDR3aa: CASNVGYEQYF
CDR3nt: TGTGCCAGCAACGTTGGCTACGAGCAGTACTTC

len: 14
d_gene: -
abundance: -
v_gene: TRBV4-1
j_gene: TRBJ2-1
CDR3aa: CASRGVGDYNEQFF
CDR3nt: TGCGCCAGCAGAGGGGTGGGGGACTACAATGAGCAGTTCTTC

len: 13
d_gene: TRBD1
abundance: many
v_gene: TRBV28
j_gene: TRBJ1-4
CDR3aa: CASSPITRQGVFF
CDR3nt: TGTGCCAGCAGCCCAATCACCCGACAGGGGGTGTTTTTT

len: 16
d_gene: TRBD2
abundance: -
v_gene: TRBV5-4
j_gene: TRBJ2-1
CDR3aa: CASSLGPSGRGNEQFF
CDR3nt: TGTGCCAGCAGCTTGGGTCCTAGCGGGAGGGGGAATGAGCAGTTCTTC

len: 15
d_gene: -
abundance: few
v_gene: TRBV27
j_gene: TRBJ1-6
CDR3aa: CASSLDAGVDSPLHF
CDR3nt: TGTGCCAGCAGTCTGGATGCGGGCGTCGATTCACCCCTCCACTTT

len: 14
d_gene: -
abundance: -
v_gene: TRBV6-2/TRBV6-3
j_gene: TRBJ2-1
CDR3aa: CASSTGYSYNEQFF
CDR3nt: TGTGCCAGCAGTACAGGCTACTCCTACAATGAGCAGTTCTTC

len: 17
d_gene: -
abundance: -
v_gene: TRBV5-1
j_gene: TRBJ1-1
CDR3aa: CASSALGKVPFDTEAFF
CDR3nt: TGCGCCAGTAGTGCCCTGGGTAAAGTACCGTTTGACACTGAAGCTTTCTTT

len: 15
d_gene: TRBD1
abundance: many
v_gene: TRBV10-3
j_gene: TRBJ2-3
CDR3aa: CAISEGGQGTDTQYF
CDR3nt: TGTGCCATCAGTGAGGGGGGACAGGGGACAGATACGCAGTATTTT

len: 16
d_gene: -
abundance: -
v_gene: TRBV12-3/TRBV12-4
j_gene: TRBJ1-4
CDR3aa: CASSLAGYILNEKLFF
CDR3nt: TGTGCCAGCAGTTTAGCGGGGTACATCCTTAATGAAAAACTGTTTTTT

len: 14
d_gene: -
abundance: many
v_gene: TRBV5-6
j_gene: TRBJ1-6
CDR3aa: CASSSQGGGSPLHF
CDR3nt: TGTGCCAGCAGCTCTCAAGGAGGGGGTTCACCCCTCCACTTT

len: 15
d_gene: TRBD1
abundance: few
v_gene: TRBV28
j_gene: TRBJ1-6
CDR3aa: CASSLGRQGGSPLNF
CDR3nt: TGTGCCAGTAGTTTAGGGCGACAGGGTGGGTCACCCCTCAACTTT

len: 11
d_gene: -
abundance: -
v_gene: TRBV3-1
j_gene: TRBJ1-1
CDR3aa: CASGWGQEFFF
CDR3nt: TGTGCCAGCGGTTGGGGCCAAGAATTTTTCTTT

len: 14
d_gene: -
abundance: few
v_gene: TRBV29-1
j_gene: TRBJ1-2
CDR3aa: CSANRDTTGYGYTF
CDR3nt: TGCAGTGCCAACCGGGACACCACTGGCTATGGCTACACCTTC

len: 14
d_gene: TRBD1
abundance: few
v_gene: TRBV30
j_gene: TRBJ2-7
CDR3aa: CAWSPRQGIHEQYF
CDR3nt: TGTGCCTGGAGTCCGAGACAGGGAATACACGAGCAGTACTTC

len: 13
d_gene: -
abundance: few
v_gene: TRBV6-4
j_gene: TRBJ2-1
CDR3aa: CDGSSDSAGEQFF
CDR3nt: TGTGACGGCAGCTCTGACTCCGCCGGTGAGCAGTTCTTC

len: 16
d_gene: -
abundance: -
v_gene: TRBV4-2
j_gene: TRBJ2-7
CDR3aa: CASSQELGEPSYEQYF
CDR3nt: TGTGCCAGCAGCCAAGAGTTGGGGGAGCCTTCCTACGAGCAGTACTTC

len: 14
d_gene: -
abundance: -
v_gene: TRBV5-1
j_gene: TRBJ1-2
CDR3aa: CASSLAERGYGYTF
CDR3nt: TGCGCCAGCAGCTTGGCCGAAAGGGGCTATGGCTACACCTTC

len: 13
d_gene: -
abundance: many
v_gene: TRBV28
j_gene: TRBJ2-1
CDR3aa: CASSLIPHNEQFF
CDR3nt: TGTGCCAGCAGTTTAATACCCCACAATGAGCAGTTCTTC

len: 16
d_gene: -
abundance: -
v_gene: TRBV7-3
j_gene: TRBJ1-1
CDR3aa: CASTPGTGCAFTEAFF
CDR3nt: TGTGCCAGCACCCCCGGTACAGGGTGCGCATTCACTGAAGCTTTCTTT

len: 16
d_gene: TRBD1
abundance: -
v_gene: TRBV15
j_gene: TRBJ1-2
CDR3aa: CATSRGGTEARYGYTF
CDR3nt: TGTGCCACCAGCAGAGGAGGGACAGAGGCACGGTATGGCTACACCTTC

len: 14
d_gene: TRBD1
abundance: -
v_gene: TRBV18
j_gene: TRBJ1-3
CDR3aa: CASSPDRAGTTIYF
CDR3nt: TGTGCCAGCTCACCGGACAGGGCCGGAACCACCATATACTTT

len: 12
d_gene: -
abundance: -
v_gene: TRBV6-5
j_gene: TRBJ1-1
CDR3aa: CASSYAQGSAFF
CDR3nt: TGTGCCAGCAGTTACGCCCAGGGTTCCGCTTTCTTT

len: 15
d_gene: -
abundance: -
v_gene: TRBV20-1
j_gene: TRBJ2-7
CDR3aa: CSATSQLGPSYEQYF
CDR3nt: TGCAGTGCTACCTCACAGCTGGGGCCCTCCTACGAGCAGTACTTC

len: 16
d_gene: TRBD2
abundance: many
v_gene: TRBV11-1
j_gene: TRBJ2-3
CDR3aa: CATAQLAGVSTDTQYF
CDR3nt: TGTGCCACCGCACAGCTAGCGGGAGTATCCACGGATACGCAGTATTTT

len: 14
d_gene: TRBD2
abundance: many
v_gene: TRBV7-6
j_gene: TRBJ2-5
CDR3aa: CASSSLGGGETQYF
CDR3nt: TGTGCCAGCAGCTCCCTTGGCGGGGGAGAGACCCAGTACTTC

len: 11
d_gene: -
abundance: many
v_gene: TRBV15
j_gene: TRBJ2-1
CDR3aa: CATSRTNEQFF
CDR3nt: TGTGCCACCAGCAGGACTAATGAGCAGTTCTTC

len: 13
d_gene: -
abundance: -
v_gene: TRBV27
j_gene: TRBJ1-2
CDR3aa: CASIGAGNRGYTF
CDR3nt: TGTGCCAGCATCGGAGCGGGTAATCGGGGCTACACCTTC

len: 15
d_gene: TRBD1
abundance: -
v_gene: TRBV7-2
j_gene: TRBJ1-2
CDR3aa: CASSLRETGGSGYTF
CDR3nt: TGTGCCAGCAGCTTACGTGAGACAGGGGGTAGCGGCTACACCTTC

len: 12
d_gene: -
abundance: large
v_gene: TRBV7-2
j_gene: TRBJ2-2
CDR3aa: CASSLGSGELFF
CDR3nt: TGTGCCAGCAGCTTAGGGTCCGGGGAGCTGTTTTTT

len: 13
d_gene: -
abundance: few
v_gene: TRBV2
j_gene: TRBJ1-6
CDR3aa: CASSAPVNSPLHF
CDR3nt: TGTGCCAGCAGTGCCCCCGTTAATTCACCCCTCCACTTT

len: 15
d_gene: -
abundance: many
v_gene: TRBV10-3
j_gene: TRBJ2-3
CDR3aa: CAISEGDLSTDTQYF
CDR3nt: TGTGCCATCAGTGAAGGGGACTTGAGCACAGATACGCAGTATTTT

len: 14
d_gene: -
abundance: many
v_gene: TRBV7-8
j_gene: TRBJ2-7
CDR3aa: CASSLVQGPYEQYF
CDR3nt: TGTGCCAGCAGCTTAGTACAGGGCCCCTACGAGCAGTACTTC

len: 17
d_gene: TRBD2
abundance: many
v_gene: TRBV28
j_gene: TRBJ2-5
CDR3aa: CASSRKRGGRGLETQYF
CDR3nt: TGTGCCAGCAGCCGGAAGCGGGGGGGCAGAGGATTAGAGACCCAGTACTTC

len: 13
d_gene: -
abundance: many
v_gene: TRBV5-6
j_gene: TRBJ1-4
CDR3aa: CASRPQGSGKLFF
CDR3nt: TGTGCCAGCAGGCCTCAGGGGAGTGGAAAACTGTTTTTT

len: 14
d_gene: -
abundance: once
v_gene: TRBV7-8
j_gene: TRBJ2-1
CDR3aa: CASSLGEPYNEQFF
CDR3nt: TGTGCCAGCAGCTTAGGGGAACCCTACAATGAGCAGTTCTTC

len: 14
d_gene: TRBD1
abundance: many
v_gene: TRBV6-4
j_gene: TRBJ2-3
CDR3aa: CASSAGGLADTQYF
CDR3nt: TGTGCCAGCAGTGCAGGGGGCTTGGCAGATACGCAGTATTTT

len: 14
d_gene: -
abundance: many
v_gene: TRBV6-5
j_gene: TRBJ2-5
CDR3aa: CASSYSADGETQYF
CDR3nt: TGTGCCAGCAGTTACTCGGCGGACGGCGAGACCCAGTACTTC

len: 12
d_gene: -
abundance: few
v_gene: TRBV6-4
j_gene: TRBJ2-7
CDR3aa: CASSDIAYEQYF
CDR3nt: TGTGCCAGCAGTGATATAGCTTACGAGCAGTACTTC

len: 16
d_gene: -
abundance: few
v_gene: TRBV20-1
j_gene: TRBJ2-7
CDR3aa: CSARGRAGTDYYEQYF
CDR3nt: TGCAGTGCTAGAGGGAGGGCCGGGACCGATTATTACGAGCAGTACTTC

len: 16
d_gene: TRBD2
abundance: -
v_gene: TRBV20-1
j_gene: TRBJ2-1
CDR3aa: CSARGFSGGPPNEQFF
CDR3nt: TGCAGTGCTAGGGGGTTCTCGGGAGGGCCGCCCAATGAGCAGTTCTTC